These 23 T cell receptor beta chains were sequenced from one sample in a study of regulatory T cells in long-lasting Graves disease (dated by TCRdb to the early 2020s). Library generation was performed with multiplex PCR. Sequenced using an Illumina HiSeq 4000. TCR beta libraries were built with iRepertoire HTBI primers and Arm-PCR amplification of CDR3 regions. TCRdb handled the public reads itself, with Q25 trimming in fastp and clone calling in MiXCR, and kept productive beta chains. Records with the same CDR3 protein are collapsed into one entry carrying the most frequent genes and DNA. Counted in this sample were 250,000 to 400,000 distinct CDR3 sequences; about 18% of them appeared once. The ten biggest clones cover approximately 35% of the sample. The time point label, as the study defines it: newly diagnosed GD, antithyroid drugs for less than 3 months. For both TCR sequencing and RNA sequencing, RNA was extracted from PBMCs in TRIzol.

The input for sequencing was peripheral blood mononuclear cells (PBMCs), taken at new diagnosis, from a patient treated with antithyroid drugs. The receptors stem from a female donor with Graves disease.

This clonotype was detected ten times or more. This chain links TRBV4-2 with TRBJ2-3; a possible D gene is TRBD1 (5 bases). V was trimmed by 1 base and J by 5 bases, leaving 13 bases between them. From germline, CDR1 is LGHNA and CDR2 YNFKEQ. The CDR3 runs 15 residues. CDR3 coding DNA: TGTGCCAGCAGCCAAGCGGCTAGGCAGGGAGATACGCAGTATTTT. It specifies CASSQAARQGDTQYF.

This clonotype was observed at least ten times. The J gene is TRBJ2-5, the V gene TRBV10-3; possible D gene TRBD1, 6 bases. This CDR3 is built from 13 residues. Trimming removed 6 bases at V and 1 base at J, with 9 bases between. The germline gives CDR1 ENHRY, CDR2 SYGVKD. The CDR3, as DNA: TGTGCCATCAGCAGGGGAGCCCAAGAGACCCAGTACTTC. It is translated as CAISRGAQETQYF.

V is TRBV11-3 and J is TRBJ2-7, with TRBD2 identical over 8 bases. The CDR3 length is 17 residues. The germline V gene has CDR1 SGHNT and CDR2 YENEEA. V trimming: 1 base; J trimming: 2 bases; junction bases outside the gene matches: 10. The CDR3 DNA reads TGTGCCAGCAGCTTAGTTCTAGCGGGTGGTTCAGCCTACGAGCAGTACTTC. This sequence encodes CASSLVLAGGSAYEQYF.

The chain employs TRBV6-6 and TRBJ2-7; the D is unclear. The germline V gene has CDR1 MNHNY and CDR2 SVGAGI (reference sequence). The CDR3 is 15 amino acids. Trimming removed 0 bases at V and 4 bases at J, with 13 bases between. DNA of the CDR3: TGTGCCAGCAGTTACTCGGCAGAGATGGAGTACGAGCAGTACTTC. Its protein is CASSYSAEMEYEQYF.

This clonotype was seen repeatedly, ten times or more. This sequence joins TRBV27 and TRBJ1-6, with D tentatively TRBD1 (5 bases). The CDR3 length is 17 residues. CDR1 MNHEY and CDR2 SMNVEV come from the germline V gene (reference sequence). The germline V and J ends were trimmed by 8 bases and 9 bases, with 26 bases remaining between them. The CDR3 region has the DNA TGTGCCAGCTCCCTTACAGGCGTTTGGGTATTGCCTTCACCCCTCCACTTT. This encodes CASSLTGVWVLPSPLHF.

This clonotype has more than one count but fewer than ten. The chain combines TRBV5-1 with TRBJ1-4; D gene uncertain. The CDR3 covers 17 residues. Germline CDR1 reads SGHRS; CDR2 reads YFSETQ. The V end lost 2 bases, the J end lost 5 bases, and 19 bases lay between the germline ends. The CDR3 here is CASSFDLIGDINEKLFF. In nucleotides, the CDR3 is TGCGCCAGCAGCTTCGACCTTATAGGAGACATAAATGAAAAACTGTTTTTT.

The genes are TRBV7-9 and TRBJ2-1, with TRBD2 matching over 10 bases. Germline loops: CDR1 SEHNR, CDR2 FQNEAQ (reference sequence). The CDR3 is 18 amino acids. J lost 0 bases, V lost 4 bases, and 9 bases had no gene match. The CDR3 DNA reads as TGTGCCAGCAGCTCGCAGTTGGCTAGCGGGAGCTCCTACAATGAGCAGTTCTTC. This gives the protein CASSSQLASGSSYNEQFF.

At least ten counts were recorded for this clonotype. The CDR3 region has the DNA TGTGCCAGCAGCTTTTCGTCTGGAGCGGGAGGGAATGAGCAGTTCTTC. This encodes CASSFSSGAGGNEQFF. This chain joins TRBV7-2 and TRBJ2-1; the match to TRBD2 covers 10 bases. Germline V lookup: CDR1 SGHTA, CDR2 FQGNSA. The trim removed 3 bases at V and 7 bases at J, leaving 9 bases unmatched. The CDR3 extends over 16 amino acids.

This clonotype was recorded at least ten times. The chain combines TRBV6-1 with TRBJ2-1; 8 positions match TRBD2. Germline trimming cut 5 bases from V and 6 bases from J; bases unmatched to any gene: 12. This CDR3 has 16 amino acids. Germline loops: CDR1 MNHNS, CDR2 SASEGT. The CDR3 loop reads CASSPSPWTSLNEQFF. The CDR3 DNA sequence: TGTGCCAGCAGTCCATCCCCCTGGACTAGCCTCAATGAGCAGTTCTTC.

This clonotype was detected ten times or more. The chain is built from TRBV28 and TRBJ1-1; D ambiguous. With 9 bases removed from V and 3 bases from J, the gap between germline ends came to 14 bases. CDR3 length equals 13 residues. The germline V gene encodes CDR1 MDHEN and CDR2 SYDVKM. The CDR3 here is CASVRESHTEAFF. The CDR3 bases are TGTGCCAGTGTAAGGGAATCCCACACTGAAGCTTTCTTT.

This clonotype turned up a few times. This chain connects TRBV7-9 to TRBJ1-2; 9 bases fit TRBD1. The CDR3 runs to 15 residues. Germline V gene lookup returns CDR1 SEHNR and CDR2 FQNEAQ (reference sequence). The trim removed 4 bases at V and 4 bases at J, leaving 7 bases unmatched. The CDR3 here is CASSSQDRGSYGYTF. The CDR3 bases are TGTGCCAGCAGCTCCCAAGACAGGGGGTCCTATGGCTACACCTTC.

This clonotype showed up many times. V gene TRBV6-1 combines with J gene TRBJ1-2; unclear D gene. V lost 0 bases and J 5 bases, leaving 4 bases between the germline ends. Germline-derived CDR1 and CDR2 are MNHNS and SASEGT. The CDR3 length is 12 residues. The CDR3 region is CASSEAGYGYTF. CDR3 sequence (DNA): TGTGCCAGCAGTGAAGCAGGGTATGGCTACACCTTC.

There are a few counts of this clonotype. The CDR3 DNA is TGCGCCAGCAGCCCACCTAGCGGCCCGAACACCGGGGAGCTGTTTTTT. This encodes CASSPPSGPNTGELFF. The chain recombines TRBV5-1 with TRBJ2-2; 7 positions match TRBD2. CDR1 SGHRS and CDR2 YFSETQ come from the germline V gene. The CDR3 runs to 16 residues. The trim removed 4 bases at V and 0 bases at J, leaving 6 bases unmatched.

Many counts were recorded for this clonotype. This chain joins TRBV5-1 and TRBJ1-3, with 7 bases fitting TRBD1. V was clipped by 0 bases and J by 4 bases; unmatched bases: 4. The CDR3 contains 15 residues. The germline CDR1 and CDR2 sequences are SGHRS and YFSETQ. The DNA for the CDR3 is TGCGCCAGCAGCTTGGCAGGGGGTTCGGGAAACACCATATATTTT. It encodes CASSLAGGSGNTIYF.

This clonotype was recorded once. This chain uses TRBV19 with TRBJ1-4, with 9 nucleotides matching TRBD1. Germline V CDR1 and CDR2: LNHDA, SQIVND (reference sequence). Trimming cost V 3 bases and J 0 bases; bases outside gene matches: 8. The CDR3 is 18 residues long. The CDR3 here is CASSIPTGQGATNEKLFF. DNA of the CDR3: TGTGCCAGTAGTATCCCGACGGGACAGGGCGCAACTAATGAAAAACTGTTTTTT. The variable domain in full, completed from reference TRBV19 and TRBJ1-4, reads DGGITQSPKYLFRKEGQNVTLSCEQNLNHDAMYWYRQDPGQGLRLIYYSQIVNDFQKGDIAEGYSVSREKKESFPLTVTSAQKNPTAFYLCASSIPTGQGATNEKLFFGSGTQLSVL.

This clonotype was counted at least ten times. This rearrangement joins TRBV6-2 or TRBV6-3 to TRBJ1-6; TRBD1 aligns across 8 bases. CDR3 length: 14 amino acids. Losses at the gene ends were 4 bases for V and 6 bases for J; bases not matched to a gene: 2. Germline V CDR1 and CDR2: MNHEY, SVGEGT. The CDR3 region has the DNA TGTGCCAGCAGTTCCGACAGGGGTAATTCACCCCTCCACTTT. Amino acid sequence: CASSSDRGNSPLHF.

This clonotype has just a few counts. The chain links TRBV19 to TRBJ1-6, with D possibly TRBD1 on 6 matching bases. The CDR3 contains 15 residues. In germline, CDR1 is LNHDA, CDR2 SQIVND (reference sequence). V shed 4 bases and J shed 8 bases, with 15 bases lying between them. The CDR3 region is CASSTRTVTDSPLHF. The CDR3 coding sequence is TGTGCCAGTAGTACTCGGACAGTTACGGATTCACCCCTCCACTTT.

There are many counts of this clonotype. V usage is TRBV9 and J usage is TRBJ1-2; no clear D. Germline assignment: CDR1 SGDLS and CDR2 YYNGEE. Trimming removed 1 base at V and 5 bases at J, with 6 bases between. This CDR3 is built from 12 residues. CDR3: CASSVSAYGYTF. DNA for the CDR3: TGTGCCAGCAGCGTATCAGCATATGGCTACACCTTC.

CDR3 sequence: CASSRDGISGSEQFF. CDR3 DNA: TGTGCCAGCAGCAGGGACGGGATTTCGGGTAGTGAGCAGTTCTTC. The chain combines TRBV6-4 with TRBJ2-1; D is possibly TRBD1 or TRBD2 (5 bases each). Germline values: CDR1 MRHNA, CDR2 SNTAGT. CDR3 length equals 15 residues. V was pared by 6 bases and J by 9 bases, with 21 bases between.

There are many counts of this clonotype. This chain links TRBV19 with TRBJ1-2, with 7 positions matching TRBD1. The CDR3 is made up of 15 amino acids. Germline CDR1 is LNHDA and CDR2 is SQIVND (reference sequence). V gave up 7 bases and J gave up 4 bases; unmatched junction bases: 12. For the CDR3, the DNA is TGTGCCAGTACCGACTCTTTCGGGACAGCCTATGGCTACACCTTC. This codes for CASTDSFGTAYGYTF.

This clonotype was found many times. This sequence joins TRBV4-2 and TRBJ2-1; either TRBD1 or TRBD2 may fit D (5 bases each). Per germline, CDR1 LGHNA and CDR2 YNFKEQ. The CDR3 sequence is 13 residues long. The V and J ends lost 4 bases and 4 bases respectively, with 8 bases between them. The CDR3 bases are TGTGCCAGCAGCCTCGGGGCTTACAATGAGCAGTTCTTC. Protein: CASSLGAYNEQFF.

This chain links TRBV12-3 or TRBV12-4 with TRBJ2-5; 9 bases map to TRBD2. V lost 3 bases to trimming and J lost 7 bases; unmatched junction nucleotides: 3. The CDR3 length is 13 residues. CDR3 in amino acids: CASSFGTSRTQYF. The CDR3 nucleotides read TGTGCCAGCAGTTTCGGGACTAGCAGGACCCAGTACTTC.

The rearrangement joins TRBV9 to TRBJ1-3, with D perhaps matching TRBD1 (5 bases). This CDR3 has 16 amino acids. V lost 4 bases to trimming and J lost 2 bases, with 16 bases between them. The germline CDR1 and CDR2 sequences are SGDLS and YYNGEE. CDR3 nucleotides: TGTGCCAGCAGCCTTGGCGGGGGTTTCGCTGGAAACACCATATATTTT. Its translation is CASSLGGGFAGNTIYF.